A single sample gave rise to the 16 T cell receptor beta chains below, sequenced in a study of identical twins. TCRdb independently ran MiXCR on the 5' RACE reads; one entry per CDR3 protein. The sample includes roughly 750,000 distinct CDR3 sequences, approximately 22% of them seen just once. These same records also appear under a second study, on T cells expressing NK-cell markers.

The sequencing input was PBMCs. These receptor sequences come from a woman between 18 and 30 years old in good health.

This clonotype was seen a few times. The gene calls are TRBV6-1 and TRBJ2-3; D not certain. Trimming left V 11 bases short and J 2 bases short, with 14 bases between. Germline CDR1 is MNHNS and CDR2 is SASEGT. The length of the CDR3 is 13 residues. CDR3 sequence reads: CAGLTTYTDTQYF. The CDR3 nucleotides read TGTGCCGGTTTGACCACCTACACAGATACGCAGTATTTT.

The rearrangement uses TRBV29-1 and TRBJ1-1, with D tentatively TRBD1 (6 bases). The germline V gene encodes CDR1 SQVTM and CDR2 ANQGSEA. The CDR3 has 14 amino acids. Trimming removed 3 bases from V and 2 bases from J, with 13 bases in between. Here the CDR3 reads CSVDAPGVNTEAFF. The CDR3 DNA is TGCAGCGTTGATGCTCCAGGGGTTAACACTGAAGCTTTCTTT.

The sample holds a few counts of this clonotype. V is TRBV29-1 and J is TRBJ2-7, with D tentatively TRBD2 (5 bases). CDR3 length: 12 residues. The germline V gene encodes CDR1 SQVTM and CDR2 ANQGSEA. V lost 5 bases, J lost 3 bases, and 11 bases lay in between. CDR3 sequence: CSVHREGYEQYF. Written as DNA, the CDR3 is TGCAGCGTTCACAGAGAGGGCTACGAGCAGTACTTC.

About this clonotype: Possible read error: a much larger clone is one base away. This chain's CDR3 is CASSLSGLARETQYF. The CDR3 coding sequence is TGTGCCAGCAGCCTGTCCGGGCTAGCGAGAGAGACCCAGTACTTC. This chain links TRBV7-8 with TRBJ2-5; a possible D gene is TRBD2 (6 bases). V lost 5 bases, J lost 4 bases, and 17 bases lay in between. Germline CDR1 SGHVS, CDR2 FQNEAQ. This CDR3 is built from 15 residues.

The chain combines TRBV27 with TRBJ2-1; TRBD2 might be the D (6 bases). This CDR3 is 13 amino acids long. Germline V lookup: CDR1 MNHEY, CDR2 SMNVEV (reference sequence). V was pared by 7 bases and J by 10 bases, with 17 bases between. This chain's CDR3 is CASMGLPLGEQFF. The CDR3 coding sequence is TGTGCCAGCATGGGACTCCCACTAGGAGAGCAGTTCTTC.

For this clonotype: A read error may account for a junction end that differs from germline. V gene TRBV3-1 combines with J gene TRBJ2-1; D unresolved. The CDR3 spans 15 residues. Germline V CDR1 and CDR2: LGHDT, YNNKEL (reference sequence). In nucleotides, the CDR3 is TGTGCCACCAGCCGTATGAAGGGATTTTACAATGAGCAGTTCTTC. Residues: CATSRMKGFYNEQFF.

The chain is built from TRBV29-1 and TRBJ1-1; the match to TRBD1 covers 8 bases. V lost 7 bases, J lost 0 bases, and 7 bases stayed unmatched. The CDR3 is made up of 14 amino acids. From germline, CDR1 is SQVTM and CDR2 ANQGSEA. The DNA for the CDR3 is TGCAGCGCCGCAGGGGGCAGGGTGAACACTGAAGCTTTCTTT. Protein product: CSAAGGRVNTEAFF. Full variable domain (outside the CDR3, taken from reference TRBV29-1 and TRBJ1-1): SAVISQKPSRDICQRGTSLTIQCQVDSQVTMMFWYRQQPGQSLTLIATANQGSEATYESGFVIDKFPISRPNLTFSTLTVSNMSPEDSSIYLCSAAGGRVNTEAFFGQGTRLTVV.

This clonotype was picked up many times. The chain uses TRBV13 and TRBJ2-1; the D gene is possibly TRBD2 (5 bases). CDR3 length equals 12 residues. Germline CDR1 is PRHDT and CDR2 is FYEKMQ (reference sequence). Between the trimmed V and J ends, which lost 0 bases and 10 bases, there was a span of 7 bases. The CDR3 here is CASSLGRGEQFF. Written as DNA, the CDR3 is TGTGCCAGCAGCTTAGGGCGAGGGGAGCAGTTCTTC.

This clonotype occurred a few times. This chain connects TRBV4-3 to TRBJ1-3; 8 positions agree with TRBD1. Germline CDR1 and CDR2: LGHNA and YSLEER. This CDR3 spans 17 amino acids. V lost 0 bases to trimming and J lost 5 bases; unmatched junction nucleotides: 9. The CDR3 DNA follows: TGCGCCAGCAGCCAAGATAGGTGGAACAGGGGGAGAAACACCATATATTTT. This encodes CASSQDRWNRGRNTIYF.

The CDR3 DNA follows: TGTGCCAGCAGCTTGGGCGGTTATATCTACAATGAGCAGTTCTTC. Translated, it gives CASSLGGYIYNEQFF. The chain employs TRBV11-2 and TRBJ2-1; D remains ambiguous. The CDR3 is 15 residues long. Per germline, CDR1 SGHAT and CDR2 FQNNGV. Trimming removed 3 bases at V and 3 bases at J, with 12 bases between.

This chain joins TRBV18 and TRBJ1-2, with TRBD1 matching over 8 bases. The germline CDR1 and CDR2 sequences are KGHSH and LQKENI. This CDR3 spans 17 amino acids. After removal of 2 bases from V and 2 bases from J, the junction contained 10 bases not matched to a gene. The CDR3 spells CASSPFLGQGWNYGYTF. The CDR3 nucleotides are TGTGCCAGCTCACCATTCCTTGGACAGGGATGGAACTATGGCTACACCTTC.

This chain uses TRBV5-1 with TRBJ2-5; possibly TRBD1 or TRBD2 for D (5 bases each). This CDR3 comprises 13 residues. Trimming cost V 4 bases and J 3 bases, with 10 bases left between them. Germline CDR1 reads SGHRS; CDR2 reads YFSETQ. The CDR3 nucleotides read TGCGCCAGCAGCGAGGGACCAGAAGAGACCCAGTACTTC. Translation gives CASSEGPEETQYF. The full variable domain, in which reference TRBV5-1 and TRBJ2-5 provide the parts outside the CDR3, is KAGVTQTPRYLIKTRGQQVTLSCSPISGHRSVSWYQQTPGQGLQFLFEYFSETQRNKGNFPGRFSGRQFSNSRSEMNVSTLELGDSALYLCASSEGPEETQYFGPGTRLLVL.

The rearrangement joins TRBV5-1 to TRBJ2-3, with 13 nucleotides matching TRBD2. CDR1 and CDR2 from the germline V gene are SGHRS and YFSETQ. This CDR3 is built from 16 residues. The V segment lost 3 bases and the J segment 3 bases; nucleotides outside the gene matches: 4. The CDR3, as DNA: TGCGCCAGCAGCTATAAACTAGCGGGAGGGACAGATACGCAGTATTTT. It yields the protein CASSYKLAGGTDTQYF.

This clonotype was seen repeatedly, ten times or more. The rearrangement uses TRBV6-1 and TRBJ1-3, with D possibly matching TRBD1 (5 bases). The length of the CDR3 is 13 residues. The V and J ends lost 5 bases and 1 base respectively, with 6 bases between them. CDR1 MNHNS and CDR2 SASEGT come from the germline V gene. This CDR3 is CASSRGSGNTIYF. DNA of the CDR3: TGTGCCAGCAGTCGGGGGTCTGGAAACACCATATATTTT.

There are a few counts of this clonotype. V gene TRBV20-1 combines with J gene TRBJ1-2; 9 bases are a match to TRBD1. Trimming at V came to 5 bases and at J to 4 bases, leaving 2 bases not matched to a gene. This CDR3 comprises 12 residues. Germline-derived CDR1 and CDR2 are DFQATT and SNEGSKA (reference sequence). CDR3 sequence: CSAGQGIYGYTF. The CDR3 DNA sequence: TGCAGTGCTGGACAGGGGATCTATGGCTACACCTTC.

This clonotype turned up a few times. The chain combines TRBV15 with TRBJ2-3; D not certain. The CDR3 totals 13 residues. The V end lost 5 bases, the J end lost 0 bases, and 6 bases lay between the germline ends. In germline, CDR1 is LNHNV, CDR2 YYDKDF (reference sequence). The chain's CDR3 is CATSESSTDTQYF. The CDR3, as DNA: TGTGCCACCAGCGAGAGCAGCACAGATACGCAGTATTTT.